The 11 T cell receptor beta chains in this list originate from one sample, sequenced in a study of blood T cells in healthy people across ages. Primers used in a second PCR of about 7 to 12 cycles were a sample-barcoded 5' primer and a J-beta primer mix. MiXCR, run by TCRdb on the 5' RACE reads, gives a single entry per CDR3 protein. This table has around 1.5 million distinct CDR3 sequences, roughly 60% appearing once. The source material was blood. These receptors originate from a man aged 18-30 years in good health.

The chain employs TRBV29-1 and TRBJ2-1, with D possibly TRBD1 on 6 matching bases. With 1 base removed from V and 2 bases from J, the gap between germline ends came to 9 bases. The germline CDR1 and CDR2 sequences are SQVTM and ANQGSEA. The CDR3 is made up of 14 amino acids. Here the CDR3 DNA reads TGCAGCGTTGAAGGCAAGGGGGCCTACAATGAGCAGTTCTTC. This encodes CSVEGKGAYNEQFF.

This clonotype has only a few counts. The chain couples TRBV27 to TRBJ2-7; 10 nucleotides line up with TRBD2. CDR3 length: 15 residues. With 5 bases clipped from V and 2 bases from J, the junction kept 6 bases outside the gene matches. Germline lookup yields CDR1 MNHEY and CDR2 SMNVEV (reference sequence). This CDR3 is CASSPSGRGPYEQYF. CDR3 nucleotide sequence: TGTGCCAGCAGTCCTAGCGGGAGAGGGCCCTACGAGCAGTACTTC.

The V and J genes are TRBV7-8 and TRBJ1-5, with D unclear. CDR1 and CDR2 from the germline V gene are SGHVS and FQNEAQ. The CDR3 length is 15 residues. V lost 6 bases, J lost 0 bases, and 12 bases lay in between. CDR3 sequence reads: CASSLMGSSNQPQHF. The CDR3 nucleotides are TGTGCCAGCAGTTTAATGGGCAGTAGCAATCAGCCCCAGCATTTT.

The chain recombines TRBV11-3 with TRBJ2-5, with 8 bases matching TRBD2. TRBJ2-7 matches the DNA end more closely, so the J call is doubtful. The CDR3 runs to 14 residues. CDR1 and CDR2 (germline): SGHNT, YENEEA. CDR3 residues: CASSPDGLASEQYF. The CDR3 nucleotides read TGTGCCAGCAGCCCCGACGGACTAGCTAGCGAGCAGTACTTC.

This clonotype occurred many times. The rearrangement uses TRBV11-2 and TRBJ2-1; the match to TRBD1 covers 10 bases. V was clipped by 5 bases and J by 4 bases; unmatched bases: 2. The CDR3 length is 14 residues. In germline, CDR1 is SGHAT, CDR2 FQNNGV. The CDR3 sequence is CASSRDRGYNEQFF. Written as DNA, the CDR3 is TGTGCCAGCAGCCGGGACAGGGGTTACAATGAGCAGTTCTTC.

V is TRBV2 and J is TRBJ1-4; TRBD1 agrees at 8 bases. Per germline, CDR1 SNHLY and CDR2 FYNNEI. Trimming at V came to 6 bases and at J to 3 bases, leaving 6 bases not matched to a gene. The CDR3 runs to 15 residues. Here the CDR3 reads CASSALDRANEKLFF. The CDR3 nucleotides read TGTGCCAGCAGCGCTTTGGACAGGGCTAATGAAAAACTGTTTTTT.

This clonotype is a singleton in its sample. The chain recombines TRBV12-3 or TRBV12-4 with TRBJ2-7; D might be TRBD2 (6 bases). V lost 5 bases, J lost 10 bases, and 18 bases lay in between. The CDR3 covers 13 residues. CDR3 protein: CASSVLGGGDQYF. The CDR3 region has the DNA TGTGCCAGCAGTGTATTGGGGGGTGGGGATCAGTACTTC.

The V and J genes are TRBV29-1 and TRBJ1-4; the match to TRBD1 covers 7 bases. Per the germline V gene, CDR1 is SQVTM and CDR2 is ANQGSEA. V dropped 7 bases and J dropped 7; count of bases not matched to a gene: 6. CDR3 size: 12 residues. In DNA form, the CDR3 reads TGCAGCGGGTCCCGGGACAGTGAAAAACTGTTTTTT. Protein: CSGSRDSEKLFF.

The chain carries TRBV7-2 and TRBJ2-3, with D maybe TRBD2 (6 bases). The CDR3 is 17 residues long. Germline V gene sequence: CDR1 SGHTA, CDR2 FQGNSA. The germline V and J ends were trimmed by 5 bases and 4 bases, with 22 bases remaining between them. In DNA, the CDR3 is TGTGCCAGCAGCATGATAGGGGAGCTAGCGACCGCAGATACGCAGTATTTT. Translation gives CASSMIGELATADTQYF.

This chain connects TRBV20-1 to TRBJ1-1, with TRBD1 matching 7 bases. The length of the CDR3 is 13 residues. The J segment lost 7 bases and the V segment lost 0 bases, leaving 5 bases of the junction unmatched. Germline CDR1 reads DFQATT; CDR2 reads SNEGSKA (reference sequence). CDR3 loop: CSARDGTANEAFF. CDR3 DNA sequence: TGCAGTGCTAGAGATGGGACAGCAAATGAAGCTTTCTTT.

Turning to this clonotype: The junction departs from germline at one end; a sequencing error may be responsible. The chain combines TRBV4-2 with TRBJ1-1; the D is unclear. Per germline, CDR1 LGHNA and CDR2 YNFKEQ. The CDR3 has 14 residues. For the CDR3, the DNA is TGTGCCGGCAGCCAGGCCTTTTTTTACACTGAAGCTTTCTTT. Protein product: CAGSQAFFYTEAFF.